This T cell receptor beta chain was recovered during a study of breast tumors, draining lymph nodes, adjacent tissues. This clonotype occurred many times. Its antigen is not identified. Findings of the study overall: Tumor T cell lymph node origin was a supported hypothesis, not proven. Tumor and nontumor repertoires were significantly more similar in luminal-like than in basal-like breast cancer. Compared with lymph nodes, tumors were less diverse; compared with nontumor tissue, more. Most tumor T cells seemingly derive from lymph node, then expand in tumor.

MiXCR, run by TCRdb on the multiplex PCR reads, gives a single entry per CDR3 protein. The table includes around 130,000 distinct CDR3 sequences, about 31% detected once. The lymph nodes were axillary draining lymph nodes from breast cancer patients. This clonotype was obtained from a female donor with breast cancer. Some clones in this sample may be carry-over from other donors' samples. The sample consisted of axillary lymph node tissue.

The CDR3, as DNA: TGCGCCAGCAGCCTCCGAGGTGGCAGGGAGGGGGCCAACGTCCTGACTTTC. Translation: CASSLRGGREGANVLTF. The V gene is TRBV4-1, the J gene TRBJ2-6; D possibly uses TRBD1 or TRBD2 (5 bases each). V lost 4 bases and J lost 4, with 17 bases in between. The CDR3 covers 17 residues. The V gene's germline CDR1 is MGHRA and CDR2 YSYEKL.